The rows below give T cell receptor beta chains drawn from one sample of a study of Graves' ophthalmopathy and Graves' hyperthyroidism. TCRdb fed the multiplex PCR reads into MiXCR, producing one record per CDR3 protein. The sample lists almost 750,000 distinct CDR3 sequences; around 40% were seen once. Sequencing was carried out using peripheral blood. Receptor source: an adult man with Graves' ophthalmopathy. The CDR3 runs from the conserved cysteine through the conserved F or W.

CDR3: CSAEVSRNSGANVLTF
length: 16
V: TRBV20-1

CDR3: CSAAGGPSYEQYF
length: 13
V: TRBV29-1

CDR3: CASSFPGRTYEQYF
length: 14
V: TRBV25-1

CDR3: CASSRRQGPYEQYF
length: 14
V: TRBV4-3

CDR3: CASSVGAGNNGELFF
length: 15
V: TRBV9

CDR3: CATSDEKGDTQTQHF
length: 15
V: TRBV24-1

CDR3: CSARDHAGEGYEQYF
length: 15
V: TRBV20-1

CDR3: CASSMRRDNSPLHF
length: 14
V: TRBV19

CDR3: CASSSPGNYGYTF
length: 13
V: TRBV5-6

CDR3: CASSMSSPYDEQYF
length: 14
V: TRBV5-1

CDR3: CSARVQQGANEQYF
length: 14
V: TRBV20-1

CDR3: CASSMGRSRSYEQYF
length: 15
V: TRBV19

CDR3: CASSTTRKSNTEAFF
length: 15
V: TRBV5-4

CDR3: CASSFSTSYNSPLHF
length: 15
V: TRBV7-2

CDR3: CASSPRDSLAGYTF
length: 14
V: TRBV7-9

CDR3: CASSFFTEETQYF
length: 13
V: TRBV7-2

CDR3: CASSLVDTGELFF
length: 13
V: TRBV5-4

CDR3: CSASGTSGKETQYF
length: 14
V: TRBV20-1

CDR3: CASSQEALGEAFF
length: 13
V: TRBV4-1

CDR3: CASSLETGGHYNSPLHF
length: 17
V: TRBV7-6

CDR3: CASSLVGRNTGELFF
length: 15
V: TRBV7-8

CDR3: CASRQGSTNEKLFF
length: 14
V: TRBV2

CDR3: CSARSLSGQSQETQYF
length: 16
V: TRBV20-1

CDR3: CASSTGGAFSGNTIYF
length: 16
V: TRBV7-2

CDR3: CSPRVPRIDGYTF
length: 13
V: TRBV29-1

CDR3: CASSTTTQLTGPIYEQYF
length: 18
V: TRBV2